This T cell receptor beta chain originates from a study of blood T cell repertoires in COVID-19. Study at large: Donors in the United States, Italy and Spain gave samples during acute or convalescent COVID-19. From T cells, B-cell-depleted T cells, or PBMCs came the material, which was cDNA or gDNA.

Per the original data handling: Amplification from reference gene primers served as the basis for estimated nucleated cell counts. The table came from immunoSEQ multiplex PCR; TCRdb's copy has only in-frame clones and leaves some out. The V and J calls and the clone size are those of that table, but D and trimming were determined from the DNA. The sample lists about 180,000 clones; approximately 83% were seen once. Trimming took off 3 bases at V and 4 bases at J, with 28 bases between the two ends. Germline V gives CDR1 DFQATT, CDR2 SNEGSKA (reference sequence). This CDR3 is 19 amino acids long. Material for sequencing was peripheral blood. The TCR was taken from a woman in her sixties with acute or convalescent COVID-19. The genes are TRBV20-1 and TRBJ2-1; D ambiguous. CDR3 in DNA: TGCAGTGCTAGTTGGTATGTAGCTACCTCCCAGCCGGGTTACAATGAGCAGTTCTTC. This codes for CSASWYVATSQPGYNEQFF.